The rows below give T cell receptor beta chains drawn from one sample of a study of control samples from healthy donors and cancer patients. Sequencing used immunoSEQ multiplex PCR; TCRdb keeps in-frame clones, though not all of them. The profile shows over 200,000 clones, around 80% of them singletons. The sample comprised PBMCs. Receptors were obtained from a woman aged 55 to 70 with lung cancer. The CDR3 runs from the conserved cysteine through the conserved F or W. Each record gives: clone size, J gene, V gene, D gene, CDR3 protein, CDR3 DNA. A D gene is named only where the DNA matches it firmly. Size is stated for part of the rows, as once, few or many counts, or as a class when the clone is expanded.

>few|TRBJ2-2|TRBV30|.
CAWSVQDTGELFF
TGTGCCTGGAGTGTACAGGACACCGGGGAGCTGTTTTTT
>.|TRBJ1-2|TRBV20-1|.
CSATQGSGYTF
TGCAGTGCTACCCAGGGCTCTGGCTACACCTTC
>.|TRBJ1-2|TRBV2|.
CASISQVVGGYTF
TGTGCCAGCATATCACAGGTGGTTGGGGGCTACACCTTC
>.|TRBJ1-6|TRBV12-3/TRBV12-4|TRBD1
CASSPQQGPPLHF
TGTGCCAGCAGTCCCCAACAGGGGCCACCCCTCCACTTT
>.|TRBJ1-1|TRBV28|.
CASSLVGGADTAFF
TGTGCCAGCAGCCTCGTGGGGGGCGCAGATACAGCTTTCTTT
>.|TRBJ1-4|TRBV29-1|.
CSVTRDMGEKLFF
TGCAGCGTTACCCGGGACATGGGGGAAAAACTGTTTTTT
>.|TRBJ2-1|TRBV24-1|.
CATSLSPTWGYNEQFF
TGTGCCACCAGCCTCTCTCCAACTTGGGGCTACAATGAGCAGTTCTTC
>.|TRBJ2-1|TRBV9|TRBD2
CASSRLAGVNEQFF
TGTGCCAGCAGCCGACTAGCGGGAGTGAATGAGCAGTTCTTC
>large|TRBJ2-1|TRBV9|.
CASSGILTGRKDEQFF
TGTGCCAGCAGCGGCATATTAACAGGGAGAAAAGATGAGCAGTTCTTC
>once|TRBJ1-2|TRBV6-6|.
CASSQTRGGGHYGYTF
TGTGCCAGCAGTCAGACGAGAGGCGGGGGTCACTATGGCTACACCTTC
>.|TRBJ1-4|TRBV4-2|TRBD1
CASTTMGQGAATNEKLFF
TGTGCCAGCACCACTATGGGGCAGGGGGCCGCAACTAATGAAAAACTGTTTTTT
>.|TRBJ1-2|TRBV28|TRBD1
CASRLTGGAYGYTF
TGTGCCAGCAGATTAACAGGGGGCGCTTATGGCTACACCTTC
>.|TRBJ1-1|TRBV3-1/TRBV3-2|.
CASSQLQNTEAFF
TGTGCCAGCAGCCAACTTCAGAACACTGAAGCTTTCTTT
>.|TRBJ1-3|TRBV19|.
CASSGFSGNTIYF
TGTGCCAGTAGTGGGTTCTCTGGAAACACCATATATTTT
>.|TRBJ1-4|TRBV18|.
CASSPSLATNEKLFF
TGTGCCAGCTCACCAAGCTTGGCGACTAATGAAAAACTGTTTTTT
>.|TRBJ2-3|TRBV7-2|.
CASSSTSLGPTQYF
TGTGCCAGCAGCTCCACATCTCTGGGGCCTACGCAGTATTTT
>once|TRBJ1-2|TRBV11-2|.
CASSLGRFLGYGYTF
TGTGCCAGCAGCTTAGGCCGTTTCTTGGGCTATGGCTACACCTTC
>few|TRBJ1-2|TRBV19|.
CASSRKPEFYGYTF
TGTGCCAGTAGCCGCAAACCGGAGTTCTATGGCTACACCTTC
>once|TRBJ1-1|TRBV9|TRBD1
CASSVADRVTEAFF
TGTGCCAGCAGCGTAGCGGACAGGGTCACTGAAGCTTTCTTT
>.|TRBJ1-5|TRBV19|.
CASSLGIGQPQHF
TGTGCCAGTAGTTTGGGGATCGGGCAGCCCCAGCATTTT
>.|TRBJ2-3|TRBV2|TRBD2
CASNGLAGGGDTQYF
TGTGCCAGCAATGGACTAGCGGGAGGGGGAGATACGCAGTATTTT
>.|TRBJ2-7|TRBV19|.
CASSTYPYEQYF
TGTGCCAGTAGTACTTACCCCTACGAGCAGTACTTC
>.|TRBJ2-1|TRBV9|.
CASSAPDSFGANEQFF
TGTGCCAGCAGCGCCCCGGACAGTTTTGGGGCAAATGAGCAGTTCTTC
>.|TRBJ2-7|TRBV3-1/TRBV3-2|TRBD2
CASSLGTNAYEQYF
TGTGCCAGCAGCCTCGGGACTAACGCCTACGAGCAGTACTTC
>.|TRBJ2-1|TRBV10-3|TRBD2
CAISLTSGPEGEQFF
TGTGCCATCAGCCTGACTAGCGGCCCTGAGGGGGAGCAGTTCTTC
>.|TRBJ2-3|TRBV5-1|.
CASSFGTRTDTQYF
TGCGCCAGCAGCTTCGGGACCCGCACAGATACGCAGTATTTT
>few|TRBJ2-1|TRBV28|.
CASGQFYNEQFF
TGTGCCAGCGGACAGTTCTACAATGAGCAGTTCTTC
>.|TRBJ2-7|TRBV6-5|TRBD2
CASRGTSGSQYEQYF
TGTGCCAGCAGGGGGACTAGCGGGAGCCAATACGAGCAGTACTTC
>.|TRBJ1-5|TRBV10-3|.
CATAGTGGDQPQHF
TGTGCCACCGCCGGGACCGGGGGGGATCAGCCCCAGCATTTT
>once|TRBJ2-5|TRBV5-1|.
CASSRTADRWETQYF
TGCGCCAGCAGCAGGACAGCGGACCGCTGGGAGACCCAGTACTTC
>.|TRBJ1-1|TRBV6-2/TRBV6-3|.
CASSYSRDQNTEAFF
TGTGCCAGCAGTTACTCGAGGGACCAGAACACTGAAGCTTTCTTT
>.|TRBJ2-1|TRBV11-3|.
CASSPRQGGNEQFF
TGTGCCAGCAGCCCCCGCCAAGGGGGAAATGAGCAGTTCTTC
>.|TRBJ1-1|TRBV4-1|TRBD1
CASNRPDRDGTEAFF
TGCGCCAGCAACCGCCCGGACAGGGATGGCACTGAAGCTTTCTTT
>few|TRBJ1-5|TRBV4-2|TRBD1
CASSQGGTGNQPQHF
TGTGCCAGCAGCCAAGGAGGGACAGGCAATCAGCCCCAGCATTTT
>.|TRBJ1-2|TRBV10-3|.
CAISESLQGDGYTF
TGTGCCATCAGTGAGTCGCTACAGGGCGATGGCTACACCTTC
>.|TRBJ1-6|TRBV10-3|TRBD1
CAISEHILPRTGNSPLHF
TGTGCCATCAGTGAGCATATTCTTCCGCGGACAGGCAATTCACCCCTCCACTTT
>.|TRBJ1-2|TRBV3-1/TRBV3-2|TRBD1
CASSLPGGDYGYTF
TGTGCCAGCAGCCTCCCAGGGGGCGACTATGGCTACACCTTC
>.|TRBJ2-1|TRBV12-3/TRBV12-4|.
CASRTGVNEQFF
TGTGCCAGCAGGACGGGGGTAAATGAGCAGTTCTTC
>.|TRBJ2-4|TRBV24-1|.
CAKDSDVNIQYF
TGTGCCAAGGACAGTGATGTGAACATTCAGTACTTC